The rows below give T cell receptor beta chains drawn from one sample of a study of T cell repertoires in cytomegalovirus infection. TCRdb fed the reads into MiXCR, producing one record per CDR3 protein. Altogether about 490,000 distinct CDR3 sequences are present, 26% being singletons, with the ten largest covering roughly an eighth. Sequencing input: PBMCs. The receptors here all came from a human donor in good health (CMV status not recorded). Some clones in this sample may be carry-over from other donors' samples. Both conserved end residues are part of each CDR3. The D gene is left open where the match is weak. Clone size is not always given. Where it is, it says once, few, many or a class for expanded clones.

>TRBJ2-1|14|few|TRBD2|TRBV6-1
CANSAGVGYNEQFF
TGTGCCAACTCAGCGGGAGTCGGGTACAATGAGCAGTTCTTC
>TRBJ2-5|16|NA|TRBD2|TRBV4-1
CASSQGLAGGGETQYF
TGCGCCAGCAGCCAGGGACTAGCGGGAGGTGGAGAGACCCAGTACTTC
>TRBJ1-4|12|few|NA|TRBV20-1
CRTGGYNEKLFF
TGCAGGACCGGAGGTTATAATGAAAAACTGTTTTTT
>TRBJ2-3|13|few|TRBD2|TRBV20-1
CSAWTSGKAMQYF
TGCAGTGCGTGGACTAGCGGGAAAGCTATGCAGTATTTT
>TRBJ2-5|14|NA|NA|TRBV6-6
CASKKGQGRETQYF
TGTGCCAGCAAAAAGGGGCAGGGAAGAGAGACCCAGTACTTC
>TRBJ2-1|12|few|NA|TRBV6-2/TRBV6-3
CASTNRVHEQFF
TGTGCCAGCACCAACAGGGTCCATGAGCAGTTCTTC
>TRBJ1-2|13|NA|NA|TRBV5-1
CASRNRETYGYTF
TGCGCCAGCAGGAACAGGGAGACCTATGGCTACACCTTC
>TRBJ2-1|12|NA|NA|TRBV18
CASSPRRNEQFF
TGTGCCAGCTCACCGCGGCGGAATGAGCAGTTCTTC
>TRBJ1-2|16|NA|NA|TRBV19
CASSTRTAIDRNGYTF
TGTGCCAGTAGTACGAGGACAGCTATCGATCGAAATGGCTACACCTTC
>TRBJ2-5|15|NA|TRBD2|TRBV10-1
CASSRIAGPQETQYF
TGCGCCAGCAGTAGAATAGCGGGTCCCCAAGAGACCCAGTACTTC
>TRBJ1-1|13|few|NA|TRBV27
CASSLPGDTEAFF
TGTGCCAGCAGTTTACCCGGGGACACTGAAGCTTTCTTT
>TRBJ2-3|14|NA|NA|TRBV20-1
CSARPLTSTDTQYF
TGCAGTGCTAGGCCCTTAACTAGCACAGATACGCAGTATTTT
>TRBJ2-3|15|few|NA|TRBV14
CASSRLGLSTDTQYF
TGTGCCAGCAGCCGCTTAGGACTTAGCACAGATACGCAGTATTTT
>TRBJ1-2|15|NA|NA|TRBV18
CASSPKTASFYGYTF
TGTGCCAGCTCACCAAAAACAGCCTCATTCTATGGCTACACCTTC
>TRBJ2-5|14|few|TRBD2|TRBV24-1
CATSGTGGSETQYF
TGTGCCACCTCCGGGACGGGAGGGTCAGAGACCCAGTACTTC
>TRBJ1-1|12|NA|NA|TRBV9
CASSAKGTEAFF
TGTGCCAGCAGCGCCAAGGGAACTGAAGCTTTCTTT
>TRBJ2-5|17|few|TRBD2|TRBV6-2/TRBV6-3
CASSYLIAGGRAETQYF
TGTGCCAGCAGTTACCTCATAGCGGGAGGGCGCGCCGAGACCCAGTACTTC